This TCR beta chain originates from a study of identifying expanded T cells in peripheral blood. The study, taken as a whole, reports: Clone count variance between approximately two-week samples rose with total template count. Differentially abundant clones: about 1.2 between replicates, 16.4 at roughly 15 days, around 20 at four.

Sequencing was performed with immunoSEQ multiplex PCR; in TCRdb, only in-frame clones are kept and a portion is missing. The data contain 95,000 to 150,000 clones, 84% of them singletons. A word on this clone: Its specificity is not known.

During the collection period, no donor immune events like infections were recorded. This TCR came from a person aged 18 to 70 in good health. The sequenced sample was blood.

CDR3 coding DNA: TGTGCCAGCAGCTTGCGGGTGTACCCTGCCTACGAGCAGTACTTC. This gives the protein CASSLRVYPAYEQYF. J is TRBJ2-7 and V is TRBV7-2; D might be TRBD2 (5 bases). Trimming cost V 3 bases and J 2 bases, with 14 bases left between them. The CDR3 runs to 15 residues. CDR1 and CDR2 from the germline V gene are SGHTA and FQGNSA.